This T cell receptor beta chain came from a study of T cell repertoires in ileal Crohn's disease. Study as a whole: All patients had surgery for stricturing (approximately 60%) or penetrating (around 39%) disease.

Study-wide findings and caveats: Endoscopic recurrence occurred in every patient whose clonality exceeded 26.8%.

TCRdb's copy holds only in-frame clones and misses some; the assay was immunoSEQ multiplex PCR. The sample has several hundred clones, roughly 71% seen once; the top ten hold roughly 13%. As for this clone: Its specificity is unknown.

The receptor was derived from an adult with Crohn's disease. Sample: ileal tissue.

The CDR3 DNA sequence: TGTGCCAGCAGCCCTACCTCAGGGGGCGAGCAGTACTTC. It translates to CASSPTSGGEQYF. The chain carries TRBV7-9 and TRBJ2-7; TRBD1 aligns across 7 bases. V shed 5 bases, J shed 6 bases, and the junction held 7 bases outside the gene matches. CDR1 and CDR2 from the germline V gene are SEHNR and FQNEAQ (reference sequence). The CDR3 length is 13 residues.